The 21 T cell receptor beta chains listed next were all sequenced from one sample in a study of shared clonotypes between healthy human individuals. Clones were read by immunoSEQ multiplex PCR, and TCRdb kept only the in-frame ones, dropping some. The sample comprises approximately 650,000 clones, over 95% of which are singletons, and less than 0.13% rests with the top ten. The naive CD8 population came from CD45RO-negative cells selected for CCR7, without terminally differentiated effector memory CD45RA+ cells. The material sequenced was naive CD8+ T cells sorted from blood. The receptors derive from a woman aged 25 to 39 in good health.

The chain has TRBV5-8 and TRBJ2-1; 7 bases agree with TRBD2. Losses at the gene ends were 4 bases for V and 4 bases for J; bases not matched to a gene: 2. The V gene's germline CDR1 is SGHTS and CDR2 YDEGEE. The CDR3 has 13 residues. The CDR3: CASSHGGYNEQFF. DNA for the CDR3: TGTGCCAGCAGCCACGGGGGGTACAATGAGCAGTTCTTC.

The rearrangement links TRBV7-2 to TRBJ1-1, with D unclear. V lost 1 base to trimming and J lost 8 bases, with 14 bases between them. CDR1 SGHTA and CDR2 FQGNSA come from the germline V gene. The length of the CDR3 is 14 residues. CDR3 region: CASSLESRHVEAFF. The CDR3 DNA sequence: TGTGCCAGCAGCTTAGAGTCGCGGCACGTCGAAGCTTTCTTT.

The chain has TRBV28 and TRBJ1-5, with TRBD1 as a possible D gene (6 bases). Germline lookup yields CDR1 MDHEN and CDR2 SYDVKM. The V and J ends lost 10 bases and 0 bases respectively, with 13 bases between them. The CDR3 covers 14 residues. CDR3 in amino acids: CATVRGYSNQPQHF. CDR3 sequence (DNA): TGTGCCACCGTGAGGGGGTATAGCAATCAGCCCCAGCATTTT.

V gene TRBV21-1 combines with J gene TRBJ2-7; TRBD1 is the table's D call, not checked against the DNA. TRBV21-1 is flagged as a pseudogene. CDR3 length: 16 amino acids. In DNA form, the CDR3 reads TGTGCCAGCAGCAAAGGGAAGGACAGGGGCTCCTACGAGCAGTACTTC. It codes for CASSKGKDRGSYEQYF.

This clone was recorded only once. CDR3 nucleotides: TGCGCCAGCAGCCCGCACCTCACCGGGACAGGGGCCGAGCAGTACTTC. It encodes CASSPHLTGTGAEQYF. The chain is built from TRBV4-1 and TRBJ2-7, with 10 positions matching TRBD1. Trimming took 4 bases from V and 6 from J; bases not matched to a gene: 12. The germline gives CDR1 MGHRA, CDR2 YSYEKL. The CDR3 has 16 amino acids.

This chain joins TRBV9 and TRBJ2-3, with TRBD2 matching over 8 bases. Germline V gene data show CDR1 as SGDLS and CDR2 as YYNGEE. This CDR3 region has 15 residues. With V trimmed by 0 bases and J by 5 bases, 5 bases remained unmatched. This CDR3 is CASSVGAGGGDTQYF. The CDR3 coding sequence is TGTGCCAGCAGCGTAGGGGCGGGAGGTGGAGATACGCAGTATTTT.

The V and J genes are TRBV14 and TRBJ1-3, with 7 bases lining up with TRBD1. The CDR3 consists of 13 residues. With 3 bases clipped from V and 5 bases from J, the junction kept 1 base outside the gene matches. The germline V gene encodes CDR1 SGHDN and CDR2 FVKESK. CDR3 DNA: TGTGCCAGCAGCCAGACAGGGCGAAACACCATATATTTT. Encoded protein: CASSQTGRNTIYF.

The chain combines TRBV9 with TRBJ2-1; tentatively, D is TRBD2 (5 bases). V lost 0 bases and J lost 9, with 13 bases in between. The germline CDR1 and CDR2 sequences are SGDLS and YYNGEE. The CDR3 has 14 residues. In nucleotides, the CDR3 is TGTGCCAGCAGCGTAGGTTTCGGGATGGGTGAGCAGTTCTTC. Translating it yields CASSVGFGMGEQFF.

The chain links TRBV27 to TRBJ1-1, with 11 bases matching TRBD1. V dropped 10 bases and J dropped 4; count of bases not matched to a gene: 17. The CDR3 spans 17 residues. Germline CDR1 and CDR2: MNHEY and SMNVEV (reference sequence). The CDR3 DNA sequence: TGTGCCACCAGCCGAAACGTGGGACAGGGGGTTTTCACTGAAGCTTTCTTT. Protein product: CATSRNVGQGVFTEAFF.

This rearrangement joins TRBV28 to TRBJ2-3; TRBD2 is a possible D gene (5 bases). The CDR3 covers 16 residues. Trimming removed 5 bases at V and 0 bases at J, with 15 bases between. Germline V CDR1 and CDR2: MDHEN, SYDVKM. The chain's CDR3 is CASSSGPGHSTDTQYF. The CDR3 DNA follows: TGTGCCAGCAGTAGCGGACCGGGCCATAGCACAGATACGCAGTATTTT.

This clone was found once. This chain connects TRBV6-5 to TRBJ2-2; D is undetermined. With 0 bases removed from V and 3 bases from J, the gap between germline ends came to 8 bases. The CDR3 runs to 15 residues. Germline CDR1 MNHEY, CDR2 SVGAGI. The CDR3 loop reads CASSYSTTDTGELFF. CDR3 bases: TGTGCCAGCAGTTACTCGACAACCGACACCGGGGAGCTGTTTTTT.

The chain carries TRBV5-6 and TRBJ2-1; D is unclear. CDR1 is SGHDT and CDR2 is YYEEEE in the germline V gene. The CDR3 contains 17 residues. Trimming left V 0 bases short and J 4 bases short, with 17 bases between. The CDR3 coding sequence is TGTGCCAGCAGCTTGGAAAGTCATTCTCCCCCTTACAATGAGCAGTTCTTC. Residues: CASSLESHSPPYNEQFF.

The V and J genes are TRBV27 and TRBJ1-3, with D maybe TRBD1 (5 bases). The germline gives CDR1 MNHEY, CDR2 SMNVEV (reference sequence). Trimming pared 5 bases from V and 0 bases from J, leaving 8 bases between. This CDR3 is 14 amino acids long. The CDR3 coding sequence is TGTGCCAGCAGTGGGCAGGGCTCTGGAAACACCATATATTTT. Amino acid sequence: CASSGQGSGNTIYF.

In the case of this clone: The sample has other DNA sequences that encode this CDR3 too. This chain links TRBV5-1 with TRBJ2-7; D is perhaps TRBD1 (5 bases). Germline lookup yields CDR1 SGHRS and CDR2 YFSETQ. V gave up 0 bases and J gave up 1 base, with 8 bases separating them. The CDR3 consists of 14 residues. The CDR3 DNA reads TGCGCCAGCAGCTTGGGACAGCCATCCTACGAGCAGTACTTC. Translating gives CASSLGQPSYEQYF.

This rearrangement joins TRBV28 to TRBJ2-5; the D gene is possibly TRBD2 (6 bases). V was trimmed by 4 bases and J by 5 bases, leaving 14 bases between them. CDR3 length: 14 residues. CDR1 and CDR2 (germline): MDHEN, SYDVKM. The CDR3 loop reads CASSSTSRRETQYF. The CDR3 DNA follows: TGTGCCAGCAGTTCCACTAGCCGGCGGGAGACCCAGTACTTC.

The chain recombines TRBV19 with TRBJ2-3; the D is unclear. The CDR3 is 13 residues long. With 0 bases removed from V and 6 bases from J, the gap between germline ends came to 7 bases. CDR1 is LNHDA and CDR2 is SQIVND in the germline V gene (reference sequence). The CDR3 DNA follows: TGTGCCAGTAGTATAGATTTTTCGGATACGCAGTATTTT. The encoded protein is CASSIDFSDTQYF.

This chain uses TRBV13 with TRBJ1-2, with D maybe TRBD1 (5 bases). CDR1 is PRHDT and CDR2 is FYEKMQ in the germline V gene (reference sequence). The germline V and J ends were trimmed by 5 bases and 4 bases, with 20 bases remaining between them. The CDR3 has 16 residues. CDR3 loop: CASSPNPGTSIYGYTF. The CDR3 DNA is TGTGCCAGCAGCCCAAACCCTGGGACCTCCATCTATGGCTACACCTTC.

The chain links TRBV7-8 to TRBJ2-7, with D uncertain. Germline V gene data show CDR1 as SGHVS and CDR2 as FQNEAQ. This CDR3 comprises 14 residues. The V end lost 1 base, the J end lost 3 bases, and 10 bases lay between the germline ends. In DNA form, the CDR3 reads TGTGCCAGCAGCTTAGGGATATACGGCTACGAGCAGTACTTC. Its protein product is CASSLGIYGYEQYF.

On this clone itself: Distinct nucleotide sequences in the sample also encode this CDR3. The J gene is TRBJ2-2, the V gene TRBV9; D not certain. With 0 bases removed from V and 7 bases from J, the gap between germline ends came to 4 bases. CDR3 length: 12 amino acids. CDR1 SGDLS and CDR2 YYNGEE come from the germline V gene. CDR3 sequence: CASSVEGGELFF. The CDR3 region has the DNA TGTGCCAGCAGCGTAGAGGGCGGGGAGCTGTTTTTT.

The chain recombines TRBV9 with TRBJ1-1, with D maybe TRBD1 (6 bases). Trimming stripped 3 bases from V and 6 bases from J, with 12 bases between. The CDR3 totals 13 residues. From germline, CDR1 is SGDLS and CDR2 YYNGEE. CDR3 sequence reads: CASSDRVSPEAFF. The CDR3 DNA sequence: TGTGCCAGCAGCGACAGGGTCAGTCCTGAAGCTTTCTTT.

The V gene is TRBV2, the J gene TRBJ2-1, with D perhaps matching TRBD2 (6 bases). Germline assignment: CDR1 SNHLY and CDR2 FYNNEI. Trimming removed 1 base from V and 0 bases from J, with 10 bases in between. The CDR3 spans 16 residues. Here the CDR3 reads CASSEDSGPSYNEQFF. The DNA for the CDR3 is TGTGCCAGCAGTGAAGATAGCGGCCCCTCCTACAATGAGCAGTTCTTC.